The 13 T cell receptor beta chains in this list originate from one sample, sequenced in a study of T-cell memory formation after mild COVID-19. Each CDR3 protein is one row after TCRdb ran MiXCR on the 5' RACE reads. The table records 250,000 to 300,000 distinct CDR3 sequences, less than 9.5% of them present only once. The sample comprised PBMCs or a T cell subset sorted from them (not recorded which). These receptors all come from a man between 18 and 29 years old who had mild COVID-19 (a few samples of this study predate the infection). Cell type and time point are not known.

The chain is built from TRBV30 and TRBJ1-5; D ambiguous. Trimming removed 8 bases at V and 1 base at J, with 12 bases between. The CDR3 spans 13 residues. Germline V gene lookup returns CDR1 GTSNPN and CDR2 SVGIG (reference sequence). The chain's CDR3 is CAASPQSNQPQHF. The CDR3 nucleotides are TGTGCCGCCTCCCCACAGAGCAATCAGCCCCAGCATTTT.

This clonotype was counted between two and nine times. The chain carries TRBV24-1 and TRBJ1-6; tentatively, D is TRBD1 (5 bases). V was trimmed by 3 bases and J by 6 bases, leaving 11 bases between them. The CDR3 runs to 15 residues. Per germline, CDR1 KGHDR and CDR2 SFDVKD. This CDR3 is CATSDLGRLNSPLHF. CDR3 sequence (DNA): TGTGCCACCAGTGATCTGGGACGGCTTAATTCACCCCTCCACTTT.

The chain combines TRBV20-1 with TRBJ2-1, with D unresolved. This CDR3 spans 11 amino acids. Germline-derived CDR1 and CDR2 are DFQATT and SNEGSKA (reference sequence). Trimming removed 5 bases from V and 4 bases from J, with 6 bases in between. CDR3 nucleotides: TGCAGTGCTGATCCGTACAATGAGCAGTTCTTC. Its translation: CSADPYNEQFF.

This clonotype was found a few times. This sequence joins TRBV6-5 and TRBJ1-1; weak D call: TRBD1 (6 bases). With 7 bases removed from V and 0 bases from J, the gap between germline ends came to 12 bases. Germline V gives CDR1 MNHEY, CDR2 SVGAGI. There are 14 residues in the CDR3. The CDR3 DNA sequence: TGTGCCAGCACCCAGGACAGCCTGAACACTGAAGCTTTCTTT. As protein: CASTQDSLNTEAFF.

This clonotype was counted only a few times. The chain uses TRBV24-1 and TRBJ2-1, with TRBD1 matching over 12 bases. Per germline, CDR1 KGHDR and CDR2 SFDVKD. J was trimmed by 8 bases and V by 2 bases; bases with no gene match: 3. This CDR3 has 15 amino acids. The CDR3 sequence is CATSDYGTGGDEQFF. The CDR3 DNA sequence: TGTGCCACCAGTGATTACGGGACAGGGGGCGATGAGCAGTTCTTC.

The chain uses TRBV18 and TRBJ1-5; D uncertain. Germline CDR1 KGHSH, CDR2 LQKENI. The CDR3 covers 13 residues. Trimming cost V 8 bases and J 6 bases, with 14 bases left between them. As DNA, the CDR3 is TGTGCCAGCGGAGAAGGAGGGTTTCAGCCCCAGCATTTT. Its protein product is CASGEGGFQPQHF.

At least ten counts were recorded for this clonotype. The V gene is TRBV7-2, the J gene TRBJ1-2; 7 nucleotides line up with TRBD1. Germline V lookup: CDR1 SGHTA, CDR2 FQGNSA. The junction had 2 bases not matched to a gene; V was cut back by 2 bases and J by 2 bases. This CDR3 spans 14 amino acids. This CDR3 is CASSLRDRNYGYTF. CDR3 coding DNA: TGTGCCAGCAGCTTAAGGGACAGAAACTATGGCTACACCTTC.

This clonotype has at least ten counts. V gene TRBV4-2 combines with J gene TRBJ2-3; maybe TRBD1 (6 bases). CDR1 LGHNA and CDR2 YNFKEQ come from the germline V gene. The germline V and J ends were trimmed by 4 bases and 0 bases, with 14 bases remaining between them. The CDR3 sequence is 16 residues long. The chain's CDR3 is CASSRSDRLSTDTQYF. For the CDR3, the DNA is TGTGCCAGCAGCCGATCGGACAGACTAAGCACAGATACGCAGTATTTT.

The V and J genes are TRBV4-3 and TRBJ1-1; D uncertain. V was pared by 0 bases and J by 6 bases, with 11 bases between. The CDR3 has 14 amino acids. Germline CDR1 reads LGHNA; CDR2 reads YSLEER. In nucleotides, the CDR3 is TGCGCCAGCAGCCAAGACCAGGTGGCCGCTGAAGCTTTCTTT. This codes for CASSQDQVAAEAFF.

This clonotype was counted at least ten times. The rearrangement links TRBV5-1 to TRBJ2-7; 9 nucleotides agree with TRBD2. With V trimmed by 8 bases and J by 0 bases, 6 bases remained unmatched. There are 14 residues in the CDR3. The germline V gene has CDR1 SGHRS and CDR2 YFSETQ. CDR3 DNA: TGCGCCAGTAGACTAGCGGCCAGCTCCTACGAGCAGTACTTC. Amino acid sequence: CASRLAASSYEQYF.

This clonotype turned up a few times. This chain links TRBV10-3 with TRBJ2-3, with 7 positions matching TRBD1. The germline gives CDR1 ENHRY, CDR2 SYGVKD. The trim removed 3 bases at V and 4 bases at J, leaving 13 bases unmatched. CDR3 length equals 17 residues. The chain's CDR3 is CAISDSHETGKADTQYF. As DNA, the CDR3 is TGTGCCATCAGTGACTCCCACGAGACAGGGAAGGCAGATACGCAGTATTTT.

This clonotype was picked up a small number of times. The CDR3 spells CSARALGQGGRTDTQYF. CDR3 bases: TGCAGTGCTAGAGCTCTTGGACAGGGAGGGCGCACAGATACGCAGTATTTT. V and J are TRBV20-1 and TRBJ2-3, with a tentative D call TRBD1 (8 bases). The CDR3 has 17 amino acids. Germline V gene sequence: CDR1 DFQATT, CDR2 SNEGSKA (reference sequence). Trimming stripped 1 base from V and 1 base from J, with 18 bases between.

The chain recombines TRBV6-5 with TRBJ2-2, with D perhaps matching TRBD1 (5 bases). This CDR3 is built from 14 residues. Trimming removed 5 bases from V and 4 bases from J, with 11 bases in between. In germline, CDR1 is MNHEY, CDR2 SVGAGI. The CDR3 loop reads CASSVRQCTGELFF. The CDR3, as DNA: TGTGCCAGCAGTGTCCGACAGTGCACCGGGGAGCTGTTTTTT.